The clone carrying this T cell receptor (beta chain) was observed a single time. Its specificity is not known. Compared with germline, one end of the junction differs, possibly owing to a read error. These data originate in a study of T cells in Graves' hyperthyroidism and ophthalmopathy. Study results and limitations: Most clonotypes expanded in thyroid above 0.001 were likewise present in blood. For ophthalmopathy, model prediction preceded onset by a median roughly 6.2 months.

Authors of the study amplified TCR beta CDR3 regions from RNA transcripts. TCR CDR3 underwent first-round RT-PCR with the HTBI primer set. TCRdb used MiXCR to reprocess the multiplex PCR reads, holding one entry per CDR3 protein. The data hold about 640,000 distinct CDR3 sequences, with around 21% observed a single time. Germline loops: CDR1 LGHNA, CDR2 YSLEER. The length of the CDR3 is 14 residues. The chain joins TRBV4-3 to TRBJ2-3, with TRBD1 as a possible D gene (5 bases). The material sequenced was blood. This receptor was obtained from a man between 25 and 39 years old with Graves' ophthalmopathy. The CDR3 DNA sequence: TGCGCCGGCAGCCAAGAAGGGGCTAGAAATACGCAGTATTTT. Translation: CAGSQEGARNTQYF.